Listed here is a single T cell receptor (beta chain). Trimming left V 3 bases short and J 0 bases short, with 9 bases between. The CDR3 is 15 amino acids. Germline CDR1 and CDR2: SGHTA and FQGNSA. This record belongs to a study of blood T cell repertoires in COVID-19. The protocol was immunoSEQ multiplex PCR, while the TCRdb copy is restricted to in-frame clones and leaves out a portion. The top ten clones hold approximately 19% of a sample with 75,000 to 95,000 clones, roughly 91% of them seen once. This sequence was found in a human donor in a cohort sampled during active COVID-19. Material: peripheral blood. The chain couples TRBV7-2 to TRBJ2-1, with D perhaps TRBD1 (5 bases). CDR3 sequence: CASSLGPSSYNEQFF. The CDR3 DNA follows: TGTGCCAGCAGCTTGGGGCCGAGCTCCTACAATGAGCAGTTCTTC.